This T cell receptor beta chain was sequenced during a study of shared clonotypes between healthy human individuals. Study details: The donor group consisted of two women and a few men, aged 18 to 49.

Terminally differentiated effector memory CD45RA+ cells were excluded from the naive CD8 cells, which were CD45RO-negative and positively selected for CCR7. Produced via immunoSEQ multiplex PCR; TCRdb's table is partial and in-frame only. The sample consists of around 1.9 million clones, about 93% of them appearing once. The CDR3 is made up of 18 amino acids. Per germline, CDR1 KGHSH and CDR2 LQKENI. V lost 5 bases and J lost 2, with 24 bases in between. The sample taken for sequencing was naive CD8+ T cells from PBMCs. The receptor comes from a man aged 18 to 29 in good health. Some clones in this sample may be carry-over from other donors' samples. V usage is TRBV18 and J usage is TRBJ1-2; a weak D match, TRBD1 (6 bases). CDR3 in amino acids: CASSISAGRGFGNYGYTF. CDR3 DNA sequence: TGTGCCAGCTCAATTTCCGCGGGCAGGGGCTTCGGAAACTATGGCTACACCTTC.